The rows below give T cell receptor beta chains drawn from one sample of a study of blood T cell repertoires in COVID-19. Repertoires were generated with immunoSEQ multiplex PCR, while TCRdb's copy carries only in-frame clones and drops some. The profile covers under 300,000 clones, with 70% to 80% appearing a single time and over 3% taken by the ten largest. Sequenced: peripheral blood. The receptors originated from a woman older than 75 with acute or convalescent COVID-19. Both conserved end residues are part of each CDR3. D genes are given only for firm matches. Rows give clone size only sometimes, using once, few, many, or a class for an expanded clone.

J gene | clone size | V gene | D gene | CDR3 DNA | CDR3 protein
TRBJ1-2 | . | TRBV4-3 | . | TGCGCCAGCAGCCAAGTGGCAGGGGTAAACTATGGCTACACCTTC | CASSQVAGVNYGYTF
TRBJ2-5 | . | TRBV20-1 | . | TGCAGTGTTCCCTGCGGGGAGACCCAGTACTTC | CSVPCGETQYF
TRBJ1-1 | . | TRBV6-6 | . | TGTGCCAGCAGTTACTTAACTACAACGAACACTGAAGCTTTCTTT | CASSYLTTTNTEAFF
TRBJ1-2 | . | TRBV6-4 | TRBD1 | TGTGCCAGCAGTGACTCAGGGGGCCCCTATGGCTACACCTTC | CASSDSGGPYGYTF
TRBJ1-5 | . | TRBV3-1/TRBV3-2 | TRBD1 | TGTGCCAGCAGCCACTCGGGACAGGGAAAGGGTCGCAATCAGCCCCAGCATTTT | CASSHSGQGKGRNQPQHF
TRBJ2-7 | . | TRBV6-5 | . | TGTGCCAGCAGTTTATGGGGAGGCGAGCAGTACTTC | CASSLWGGEQYF
TRBJ1-5 | . | TRBV27 | TRBD1 | TGTGCCAGCAGTCCCGACCTGACAGGGGAGAGACAGCCCCAGCATTTT | CASSPDLTGERQPQHF
TRBJ2-5 | . | TRBV19 | TRBD2 | TGTGCCAGTAGTATAGGCGGGGGGGCCGTGGAGACCCAGTACTTC | CASSIGGGAVETQYF
TRBJ1-4 | . | TRBV14 | TRBD1 | TGTGCCAGCAGCCAACCTGGGACAGTGAATGAAAAACTGTTTTTT | CASSQPGTVNEKLFF
TRBJ1-1 | . | TRBV2 | . | TGTGCCAGCACCTATTACGGGGTGAACACTGAAGCTTTCTTT | CASTYYGVNTEAFF
TRBJ2-5 | once | TRBV18 | . | TGTGCCAGCTCACCACCCGGGATCGAAGAGACCCAGTACTTC | CASSPPGIEETQYF
TRBJ1-2 | . | TRBV6-5 | . | TGTGCCAGCAGAAGGGGGGGGTCGCAAAGCGGCTACACCTTC | CASRRGGSQSGYTF
TRBJ1-1 | . | TRBV29-1 | . | TGCAGCGTTGATCGCGGAGTGGCTTTCTTT | CSVDRGVAFF
TRBJ2-3 | . | TRBV24-1 | TRBD1 | TGTGCCACCAGTCCTAACAGGGGCCCGGGGACAGATACGCAGTATTTT | CATSPNRGPGTDTQYF
TRBJ1-2 | once | TRBV27 | . | TGTGCCAGCAGTTCAGGGGCTCGGGGAGATGGCTACACCTTC | CASSSGARGDGYTF
TRBJ2-1 | . | TRBV5-1 | TRBD1 | TGCGCCAGCAGCTTAACTACAGGGGCCCGCCTCTACAATGAGCAGTTCTTC | CASSLTTGARLYNEQFF
TRBJ2-5 | . | TRBV7-9 | TRBD2 | TGTGCCAGCACCCTAGCGGGGGCGGGAGAGACCCAGTACTTC | CASTLAGAGETQYF
TRBJ2-1 | . | TRBV5-4 | TRBD2 | TGTGCCAGCAGCGGGGGACTAGCGGGAGCCGGGGAGCAGTTCTTC | CASSGGLAGAGEQFF
TRBJ2-7 | . | TRBV6-5 | TRBD2 | TGTGCCAGTACTAGCGGGAGCTCCTACGAGCAGTACTTC | CASTSGSSYEQYF
TRBJ1-6 | once | TRBV6-5 | . | TGTGCCAGCAGTCCCGCGTCAGGGGTCAATTCACCCCTCCACTTT | CASSPASGVNSPLHF
TRBJ2-3 | . | TRBV6-5 | . | TGTGCCAGCAGTTCCCACCCACTTCTTACAGATACGCAGTATTTT | CASSSHPLLTDTQYF